This record covers a single T cell receptor (beta chain). Its antigen is currently unknown. The sample comes from a study of cytomegalovirus exposure and HLA in healthy donors. PCR amplification relied on 60 Vbeta primers (plus 13 Jbeta primers). Measured with immunoSEQ multiplex PCR; TCRdb has only the in-frame clones, and not every one. Here the sample spans more than 95,000 clones, nearly 85% being singletons. Germline assignment: CDR1 LGHNA and CDR2 YNFKEQ. Trimming shortened V by 4 bases and J by 0 bases, and 13 bases separated the two germline ends. The CDR3 totals 16 residues. Points from the study as a whole: The study listed approximately 160 cytomegalovirus-associated TCR beta chains.

Input material: PBMCs. The TCR comes from a man aged 18 to 29 in good health and CMV-seronegative. The chain combines TRBV4-2 with TRBJ2-1, with D possibly matching TRBD2 (6 bases). The CDR3 nucleotides are TGTGCCAGCAGCCCGGGACTGCCTCACTCCTACAATGAGCAGTTCTTC. This encodes CASSPGLPHSYNEQFF.